The next 6 T cell receptor beta chains were all read from a single sample in a study of blood T cell repertoires in COVID-19 (dated by TCRdb to 2018 to 2020). Receptors were amplified or captured by the immunoSEQ multiplex PCR assay. TCRdb carries this immuneACCESS record with in-frame sequences only. Its versions omit some clonotypes, under half of them owing to an unresolved V gene in the studies checked, with the rest unexplained. The sample data list 48,000 or so clones, and 70% to 90% of these were observed just once. The ten largest clones take up under 7% of the sample. The material sequenced was peripheral blood. These TCRs come from a woman in her sixties or seventies with acute or convalescent COVID-19.

The J gene is TRBJ1-2, the V gene TRBV3-1 (or the pseudogene TRBV3-2); 8 nucleotides agree with TRBD1. V was pared by 3 bases and J by 4 bases, with 7 bases of the junction left unmatched. Germline assignment: CDR1 LGHDT and CDR2 YNNKEL (reference sequence). This CDR3 contains 15 residues. The CDR3 region has the DNA TGTGCCAGCAGCCAGACAGGGGACCTTCGCTATGGCTACACCTTC. Amino acids: CASSQTGDLRYGYTF.

This rearrangement joins TRBV19 to TRBJ1-1, with a weak D call TRBD1 (5 bases). CDR1 LNHDA and CDR2 SQIVND come from the germline V gene (reference sequence). V dropped 2 bases and J dropped 5 bases, with 12 bases sitting between them. The length of the CDR3 is 14 residues. The CDR3 region is CASSIRRGGTEAFF. The DNA for the CDR3 is TGTGCCAGTAGTATACGAAGGGGAGGGACTGAAGCTTTCTTT. The full variable domain, with the rest looked up from reference TRBV19 and TRBJ1-1, is DGGITQSPKYLFRKEGQNVTLSCEQNLNHDAMYWYRQDPGQGLRLIYYSQIVNDFQKGDIAEGYSVSREKKESFPLTVTSAQKNPTAFYLCASSIRRGGTEAFFGQGTRLTVV.

The chain uses TRBV7-9 and TRBJ1-2, with 7 bases that match TRBD1. The junction had 10 bases not matched to a gene; V was cut back by 4 bases and J by 8 bases. The CDR3 is 14 amino acids. The germline V gene has CDR1 SEHNR and CDR2 FQNEAQ (reference sequence). This CDR3 reads CASSSFNDRAGYTF. CDR3 DNA: TGTGCCAGCAGCTCCTTCAATGACAGGGCCGGCTACACCTTC.

The chain employs TRBV5-1 and TRBJ1-2, with 9 bases that match TRBD1. The length of the CDR3 is 15 residues. Germline values: CDR1 SGHRS, CDR2 YFSETQ. V lost 3 bases, J lost 6 bases, and 9 bases stayed unmatched. CDR3 DNA: TGCGCCAGCAGCTGGGCCGGGACAGGGACCGATGGCTACACCTTC. Amino acids: CASSWAGTGTDGYTF.

The chain uses TRBV7-2 and TRBJ2-5; D unclear. The V and J ends lost 8 bases and 0 bases respectively, with 10 bases between them. This CDR3 is 13 amino acids long. The V gene's germline CDR1 is SGHTA and CDR2 FQGNSA. As DNA, the CDR3 is TGTGCCAGCGCTCGTCAGGACCAAGAGACCCAGTACTTC. It specifies CASARQDQETQYF.

This CDR3 is CASSFSGGGQPQHF. CDR3 DNA sequence: TGTGCCAGCAGCTTTAGTGGAGGTGGACAGCCCCAGCATTTT. This sequence joins TRBV5-6 and TRBJ1-5; D not certain. With 2 bases removed from V and 7 bases from J, the gap between germline ends came to 13 bases. This CDR3 is 14 amino acids long. CDR1 is SGHDT, CDR2 YYEEEE, per germline.